This T cell receptor (beta chain) was identified in a study of CD8 T cells in ankylosing spondylitis. The sample holds many counts of this clonotype. Antigen specificity is unknown. For TCR beta, libraries came from quantitative 5'-RACE with molecular barcodes. TCRdb redid the calling of the 5' RACE reads with MiXCR, one entry per CDR3 protein. The table includes 220,000 or so distinct CDR3 sequences, 10% to 13% detected once. Regarding the study as a whole: Significant enrichment of disease-linked clones was reported in matched ankylosing spondylitis synovial fluid.

Deletions cut 2 bases from V and 2 bases from J, with 9 bases between. The CDR3 runs 13 residues. The V gene's germline CDR1 is DFQATT and CDR2 SNEGSKA (reference sequence). This chain connects TRBV20-1 to TRBJ2-5; tentative D call: TRBD2 (6 bases). The sequence derives from a male donor with ankylosing spondylitis or in good health (not recorded which). The specimen sequenced was blood, either unsorted or a sorted T cell fraction (not recorded which). The CDR3 DNA follows: TGCAGTGCTAGAAGAGGGAGGCAAGAGACCCAGTACTTC. Translating gives CSARRGRQETQYF.